The rows below give T cell receptor beta chains drawn from one sample of a study of blood T cell repertoires in COVID-19. Here immunoSEQ multiplex PCR was the method, and the copy in TCRdb shows in-frame clones only, minus some. The repertoire has a few hundred thousand clones, around 89% of them found once; the top ten carry about 6%. The sample consisted of peripheral blood. Receptor source: a woman in her fifties or sixties with COVID-19, enrolled during active disease. Both conserved end residues are part of each CDR3. Fields, in order: V gene, clone size, D gene, J gene, CDR3 protein, CDR3 DNA. A D gene is named only where the DNA matches it firmly. Clone size is given for some rows only: seen once, a few or many times, or a class if the clone is expanded.

V: TRBV18
size: -
D: TRBD1
J: TRBJ2-7
CDR3: CASSPGTGDSYEQYF
DNA: TGTGCCAGCTCACCAGGGACAGGGGACTCCTACGAGCAGTACTTC

V: TRBV24-1
size: -
D: -
J: TRBJ2-3
CDR3: CATSDSSSGSDTQYF
DNA: TGTGCCACCAGTGATTCGTCGAGCGGCTCAGATACGCAGTATTTT

V: TRBV3-1/TRBV3-2
size: -
D: -
J: TRBJ1-1
CDR3: CASSQVSSQAFF
DNA: TGTGCCAGCAGCCAAGTTAGCAGTCAGGCTTTCTTT

V: TRBV5-3
size: -
D: TRBD2
J: TRBJ2-5
CDR3: CARSLGGTSGRALVETQYF
DNA: TGTGCCAGAAGCTTGGGAGGGACTAGCGGGAGGGCCTTGGTGGAGACCCAGTACTTC

V: TRBV18
size: -
D: TRBD1
J: TRBJ2-1
CDR3: CASSPTGGQGYNEQFF
DNA: TGTGCCAGCTCGCCAACAGGGGGCCAGGGATACAATGAGCAGTTCTTC

V: TRBV6-2/TRBV6-3
size: -
D: -
J: TRBJ1-1
CDR3: CASSSRQNTEAFF
DNA: TGTGCCAGCAGTTCCCGACAAAACACTGAAGCTTTCTTT

V: TRBV15
size: -
D: TRBD2
J: TRBJ2-2
CDR3: CATSREKTSVNTGELFF
DNA: TGTGCCACCAGCAGAGAGAAGACTAGCGTTAACACCGGGGAGCTGTTTTTT

V: TRBV6-2/TRBV6-3
size: few
D: TRBD2
J: TRBJ2-1
CDR3: CASSYIRGRAYNEQFF
DNA: TGTGCCAGCAGTTACATTCGCGGGAGGGCCTACAATGAGCAGTTCTTC

V: TRBV7-3
size: -
D: -
J: TRBJ2-7
CDR3: CASSLWQDSYEQYF
DNA: TGTGCCAGCAGCTTATGGCAGGACTCCTACGAGCAGTACTTC

V: TRBV2
size: -
D: -
J: TRBJ1-1
CDR3: CASSVAVNTEAFF
DNA: TGTGCCAGCAGTGTAGCCGTGAACACTGAAGCTTTCTTT

V: TRBV19
size: once
D: TRBD2
J: TRBJ2-2
CDR3: CASRGLAGVTGELFF
DNA: TGTGCCAGTAGGGGACTAGCGGGAGTTACCGGGGAGCTGTTTTTT

V: TRBV7-2
size: -
D: TRBD2
J: TRBJ2-1
CDR3: CASSFDGLAGVQQFF
DNA: TGTGCCAGCAGCTTTGACGGACTAGCGGGAGTGCAGCAGTTCTTC

V: TRBV7-6
size: -
D: TRBD2
J: TRBJ2-7
CDR3: CASPTPSGRAYEQYF
DNA: TGTGCCAGCCCTACCCCTAGCGGGAGGGCCTACGAGCAGTACTTC

V: TRBV29-1
size: -
D: TRBD1
J: TRBJ2-7
CDR3: CSGRDRAYEQYF
DNA: TGCAGCGGCCGGGACAGGGCCTACGAGCAGTACTTC

V: TRBV11-2
size: -
D: -
J: TRBJ2-2
CDR3: CASSLDYTVSNTGELFF
DNA: TGTGCCAGCAGCTTAGATTATACGGTTTCGAACACCGGGGAGCTGTTTTTT

V: TRBV29-1
size: -
D: TRBD1
J: TRBJ1-4
CDR3: CSATQGADEKLFF
DNA: TGCAGCGCTACTCAGGGGGCGGATGAAAAACTGTTTTTT

V: TRBV5-1
size: -
D: -
J: TRBJ1-2
CDR3: CASTFSGDYNYGYTF
DNA: TGCGCCAGCACCTTCTCTGGAGATTACAACTATGGCTACACCTTC

V: TRBV3-1/TRBV3-2
size: -
D: TRBD2
J: TRBJ2-2
CDR3: CASSQGEGRSGELFF
DNA: TGTGCCAGCAGCCAAGGGGAGGGCCGGTCCGGGGAGCTGTTTTTT

V: TRBV25-1
size: -
D: -
J: TRBJ1-1
CDR3: CASSANQGQFASGTEAFF
DNA: TGTGCCAGCAGCGCCAATCAGGGGCAATTCGCGTCGGGCACTGAAGCTTTCTTT

V: TRBV5-1
size: -
D: TRBD1
J: TRBJ2-7
CDR3: CASSLTPGTGYEQYF
DNA: TGCGCCAGCAGCTTAACCCCCGGGACAGGCTACGAGCAGTACTTC

V: TRBV19
size: -
D: -
J: TRBJ1-1
CDR3: CASSSNRAEAFF
DNA: TGTGCCAGTAGTAGTAACAGGGCTGAAGCTTTCTTT

V: TRBV18
size: -
D: -
J: TRBJ2-2
CDR3: CASSPTGANTGELFF
DNA: TGTGCCAGCTCACCAACAGGAGCGAACACCGGGGAGCTGTTTTTT

V: TRBV2
size: -
D: TRBD2
J: TRBJ2-1
CDR3: CASSSGLGAYNEQFF
DNA: TGTGCCAGCAGTTCGGGACTAGGAGCCTACAATGAGCAGTTCTTC

V: TRBV3-1/TRBV3-2
size: -
D: -
J: TRBJ2-2
CDR3: CASSQAAGGALNTGELFF
DNA: TGTGCCAGCAGCCAAGCAGCTGGCGGCGCTTTGAACACCGGGGAGCTGTTTTTT

V: TRBV5-1
size: -
D: -
J: TRBJ2-7
CDR3: CASRPTGGGYEQYF
DNA: TGCGCCAGCAGACCCACGGGCGGAGGCTACGAGCAGTACTTC

V: TRBV5-1
size: -
D: -
J: TRBJ1-4
CDR3: CASSFPNEKLFF
DNA: TGCGCCAGCAGCTTCCCGAATGAAAAACTGTTTTTT

V: TRBV5-1
size: few
D: -
J: TRBJ1-1
CDR3: CASSVSTGLGAEAFF
DNA: TGCGCCAGCAGCGTATCGACAGGACTAGGCGCTGAAGCTTTCTTT

V: TRBV4-2
size: -
D: -
J: TRBJ2-3
CDR3: CASSQGHGLTDTQYF
DNA: TGTGCCAGCAGCCAAGGTCACGGACTCACAGATACGCAGTATTTT

V: TRBV12-3/TRBV12-4
size: -
D: -
J: TRBJ1-1
CDR3: CASSFSHRDEAFF
DNA: TGTGCCAGCAGTTTCTCTCACAGGGATGAAGCTTTCTTT

V: TRBV5-1
size: -
D: TRBD2
J: TRBJ2-7
CDR3: CASSPGTSASYEQYF
DNA: TGCGCCAGCAGCCCGGGGACTAGCGCTTCCTACGAGCAGTACTTC

V: TRBV5-1
size: -
D: -
J: TRBJ1-6
CDR3: CASSLTDQVYNSPLHF
DNA: TGCGCCAGCAGCTTGACAGATCAAGTCTATAATTCACCCCTCCACTTT

V: TRBV6-5
size: -
D: -
J: TRBJ1-3
CDR3: CASSLHRDSGNTIYF
DNA: TGTGCCAGCAGCCTTCACAGGGACTCTGGAAACACCATATATTTT

V: TRBV30
size: -
D: -
J: TRBJ1-6
CDR3: CAWIRTGQGNNSPLHF
DNA: TGTGCCTGGATTAGGACGGGGCAGGGGAACAATTCACCCCTCCACTTT

V: TRBV27
size: few
D: TRBD1
J: TRBJ1-2
CDR3: CASSGQGPYGYTF
DNA: TGTGCCAGCAGTGGACAGGGCCCCTATGGCTACACCTTC

V: TRBV18
size: -
D: -
J: TRBJ2-6
CDR3: CASSPDGASGANVLTF
DNA: TGTGCCAGCTCACCCGACGGAGCCTCTGGGGCCAACGTCCTGACTTTC

V: TRBV7-2
size: -
D: TRBD2
J: TRBJ2-5
CDR3: CASSPPGLARRRETQYF
DNA: TGTGCCAGCAGCCCACCGGGACTAGCGAGAAGGCGGGAGACCCAGTACTTC

V: TRBV11-2
size: -
D: -
J: TRBJ2-4
CDR3: CASSFFRGGNIQYF
DNA: TGTGCCAGCAGCTTTTTTAGGGGCGGAAACATTCAGTACTTC

V: TRBV7-9
size: -
D: TRBD1
J: TRBJ1-2
CDR3: CASSSVQGAHGYTF
DNA: TGTGCCAGCAGCTCAGTACAGGGGGCGCATGGCTACACCTTC

V: TRBV18
size: -
D: -
J: TRBJ1-3
CDR3: CASDSDSGNTIYF
DNA: TGTGCCAGTGACAGCGACTCTGGAAACACCATATATTTT

V: TRBV18
size: -
D: TRBD1
J: TRBJ1-2
CDR3: CASSRDSNLYGYTF
DNA: TGTGCCAGCTCACGGGACAGCAACCTTTATGGCTACACCTTC

V: TRBV10-1
size: -
D: TRBD2
J: TRBJ2-3
CDR3: CASSDPSGNTDTQYF
DNA: TGCGCCAGCAGTGACCCTAGCGGGAACACAGATACGCAGTATTTT

V: TRBV7-8
size: few
D: -
J: TRBJ2-7
CDR3: CASSHGGGAAYEQYF
DNA: TGTGCCAGCAGCCATGGCGGCGGAGCAGCCTACGAGCAGTACTTC

V: TRBV3-1/TRBV3-2
size: -
D: TRBD2
J: TRBJ2-3
CDR3: CASSQGSGRTDTQYF
DNA: TGTGCCAGCAGCCAAGGGAGCGGGAGAACAGATACGCAGTATTTT

V: TRBV19
size: -
D: TRBD1
J: TRBJ1-6
CDR3: CASRGSGTGHSPLHF
DNA: TGTGCCAGTAGGGGATCCGGGACAGGCCATTCACCCCTCCACTTT

V: TRBV7-9
size: -
D: -
J: TRBJ1-1
CDR3: CASAGTGGTDTEAFF
DNA: TGTGCCAGCGCCGGGACTGGGGGAACGGACACTGAAGCTTTCTTT

V: TRBV27
size: once
D: -
J: TRBJ2-3
CDR3: CASRLGYQNRGDTQYF
DNA: TGTGCCAGCAGACTGGGTTATCAAAACAGAGGGGATACGCAGTATTTT

V: TRBV6-5
size: once
D: TRBD1
J: TRBJ2-1
CDR3: CASRGTGVHEQFF
DNA: TGTGCCAGCAGGGGGACAGGGGTCCATGAGCAGTTCTTC

V: TRBV6-5
size: many
D: TRBD1
J: TRBJ1-1
CDR3: CASSRQGGVTEAFF
DNA: TGTGCCAGCAGTCGACAGGGGGGGGTCACTGAAGCTTTCTTT

V: TRBV18
size: -
D: TRBD2
J: TRBJ2-1
CDR3: CASSRQGPGLAGEGKYNEQFF
DNA: TGTGCCAGCTCACGACAGGGGCCCGGACTAGCGGGGGAAGGAAAATACAATGAGCAGTTCTTC

V: TRBV6-5
size: -
D: TRBD2
J: TRBJ2-2
CDR3: CASNAGAGTGELFF
DNA: TGTGCCAGCAATGCGGGAGCGGGCACCGGGGAGCTGTTTTTT

V: TRBV9
size: -
D: -
J: TRBJ2-1
CDR3: CASSVGSAGYNEQFF
DNA: TGTGCCAGCAGCGTAGGGAGTGCCGGATACAATGAGCAGTTCTTC

V: TRBV11-2
size: -
D: TRBD2
J: TRBJ2-7
CDR3: CASSFLAGGPYEQYF
DNA: TGTGCCAGCAGCTTCTTAGCGGGAGGGCCATACGAGCAGTACTTC

V: TRBV5-1
size: -
D: -
J: TRBJ2-2
CDR3: CASQRTADTGELFF
DNA: TGCGCCAGTCAGCGGACCGCGGACACCGGGGAGCTGTTTTTT